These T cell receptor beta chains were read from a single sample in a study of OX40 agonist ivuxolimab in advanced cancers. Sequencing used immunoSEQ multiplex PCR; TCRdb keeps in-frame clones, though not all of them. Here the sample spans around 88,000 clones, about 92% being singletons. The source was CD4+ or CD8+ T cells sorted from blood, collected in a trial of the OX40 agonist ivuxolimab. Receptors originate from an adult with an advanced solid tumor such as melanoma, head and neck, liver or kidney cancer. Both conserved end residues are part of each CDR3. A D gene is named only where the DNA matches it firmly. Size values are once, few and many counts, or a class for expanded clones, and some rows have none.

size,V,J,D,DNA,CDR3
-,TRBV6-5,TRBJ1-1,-,TGTGCCAGCAGTTACGGAGAAAGGAGCACTGAAGCTTTCTTT,CASSYGERSTEAFF
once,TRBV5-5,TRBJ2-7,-,TGTGCCAGCAGCTTGGCCTACGAGCAGTACTTC,CASSLAYEQYF
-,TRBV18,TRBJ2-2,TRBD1,TGTGCCAGCTCACCACGTTTTAGGACAGGATACACCGGGGAGCTGTTTTTT,CASSPRFRTGYTGELFF
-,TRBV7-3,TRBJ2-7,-,TGTGCCAGCAGCGATCCCGGGACTTCTATCGAGCAGTACTTC,CASSDPGTSIEQYF
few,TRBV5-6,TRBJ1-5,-,TGTGCCAGCAGCTCACGGGCGCGGTATAGCAATCAGCCCCAGCATTTT,CASSSRARYSNQPQHF
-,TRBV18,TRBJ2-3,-,TGTGCCAGCTCACCTAACGAGGGGGTGAACACAGATACGCAGTATTTT,CASSPNEGVNTDTQYF
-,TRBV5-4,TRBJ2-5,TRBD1,TGTGCCAGCAGCTTGGGGACAGGGGGCCGGGAGACCCAGTACTTC,CASSLGTGGRETQYF
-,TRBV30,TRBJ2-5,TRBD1,TGTGCTTTCGAACAGGGACAGGGAGAGACCCAGTACTTC,CAFEQGQGETQYF
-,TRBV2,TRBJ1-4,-,TGTGCCAGCAGGGCCGGGACACCCAATGAAAAACTGTTTTTT,CASRAGTPNEKLFF
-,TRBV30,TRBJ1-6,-,TGTGCCTGGATGGGGCCCTCCTTCTCCTATAATTCACCCCTCCACTTT,CAWMGPSFSYNSPLHF
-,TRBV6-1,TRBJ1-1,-,TGTGCCAGCAGTGAATCAGGGGCGGGCACTGAAGCTTTCTTT,CASSESGAGTEAFF
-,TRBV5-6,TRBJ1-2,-,TGTGCCAGCAGCTTGTATGGGCAGGCCAACTATGGCTACACCTTC,CASSLYGQANYGYTF
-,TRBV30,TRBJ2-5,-,TGTGCCTGGATACCCCGAGGGGCCGGAGAGACCCAGTACTTC,CAWIPRGAGETQYF
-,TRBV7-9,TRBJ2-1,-,TGTGCCAGCAGCTTAACTGTCCCCCCCCTTGAGCAGTTCTTC,CASSLTVPPLEQFF
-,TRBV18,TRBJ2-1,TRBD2,TGTGCCAGCTCCGACCTCGGGCGACCTACTTTAGCGGGGGGCTACAATGAGCAGTTCTTC,CASSDLGRPTLAGGYNEQFF
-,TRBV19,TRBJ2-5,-,TGTGCCACGGGCTCCAGGGTCACAGAGACCCAGTACTTC,CATGSRVTETQYF
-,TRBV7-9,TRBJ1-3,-,TGTGCCAGCAGCCGATCTGGTGTCTCGGGAAACACCATATATTTT,CASSRSGVSGNTIYF
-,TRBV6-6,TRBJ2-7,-,TGTGCCAGCAGTTATCAGGAGAGCTCCTACGAGCAGTACTTC,CASSYQESSYEQYF
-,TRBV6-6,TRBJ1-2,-,TGTGCCAGCAGTTATGTGGCAGGCCAGGGCTACACCTTC,CASSYVAGQGYTF
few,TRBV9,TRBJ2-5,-,TGTGCCAGCAGCCCCCGTGCAGCGTCCCCAGAGACCCAGTACTTC,CASSPRAASPETQYF
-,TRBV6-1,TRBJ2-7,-,TGTGCCAGCAGTCCCGGACGGAGCGCCTACGAGCAGTACTTC,CASSPGRSAYEQYF
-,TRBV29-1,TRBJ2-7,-,TGCAGCGTTTCTAGCTCCTACGAGCAGTACTTC,CSVSSSYEQYF
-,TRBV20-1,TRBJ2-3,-,TGCAGTGCTCATAGTACAGATACGCAGTATTTT,CSAHSTDTQYF
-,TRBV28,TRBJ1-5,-,TGTGCCAGCAGTAGGCGGCAGCCCCAGCATTTT,CASSRRQPQHF
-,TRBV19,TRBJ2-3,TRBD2,TGTGCCAGTAGTATAAGTAGCGGGAGTGGTTCAGATACGCAGTATTTT,CASSISSGSGSDTQYF
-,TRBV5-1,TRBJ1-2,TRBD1,TGCGCCAGCAGCTTGTTAGGACAGGGGGCTGGCTACACCTTC,CASSLLGQGAGYTF
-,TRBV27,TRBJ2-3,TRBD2,TGTGCCAGCAGTTGGACTAGCGGGAGGGCCGGAACAGATACGCAGTATTTT,CASSWTSGRAGTDTQYF
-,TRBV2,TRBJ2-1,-,TGTGCCAGCAGCGAAGACCGGCTCCATGAGCAGTTCTTC,CASSEDRLHEQFF
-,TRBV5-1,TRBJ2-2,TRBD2,TGCGCCAGCAGCTGGAGGACTAGCGGGAGTGGCACCGGGGAGCTGTTTTTT,CASSWRTSGSGTGELFF
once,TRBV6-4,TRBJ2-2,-,TGTGCCAGCAGTGAAACGGGGCGAGCCGGGGAGCTGTTTTTT,CASSETGRAGELFF
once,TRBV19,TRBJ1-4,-,TGTGCCAGTAGTATCGGTCCTAATGAAAAACTGTTTTTT,CASSIGPNEKLFF
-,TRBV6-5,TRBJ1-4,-,TGTGCCAGCAGTTACTCGCGGGGAGCAACTAATGAAAAACTGTTTTTT,CASSYSRGATNEKLFF
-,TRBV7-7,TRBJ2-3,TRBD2,TGTGCTAGCAGCTCGGGACTAGGGAACACAGATACGCAGTATTTT,CASSSGLGNTDTQYF
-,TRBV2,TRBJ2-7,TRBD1,TGTGCCAGCCAGGGGACAGGGACCTACGAGCAGTACTTC,CASQGTGTYEQYF
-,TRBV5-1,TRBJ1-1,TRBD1,TGCGCCAGCAGCTGGGGGACAGGGTGGGCGAACACTGAAGCTTTCTTT,CASSWGTGWANTEAFF
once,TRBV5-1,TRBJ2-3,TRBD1,TGCGCCAGCGGGGACAGGTCCGTAGATACGCAGTATTTT,CASGDRSVDTQYF
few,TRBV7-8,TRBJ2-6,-,TGTGCCAGCAGCTTAGGGTTTCGACTGGGGGCCAACGTCCTGACTTTC,CASSLGFRLGANVLTF
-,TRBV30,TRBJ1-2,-,TGTGCCTGGAGTGTACAGATGGGCTACACCTTC,CAWSVQMGYTF
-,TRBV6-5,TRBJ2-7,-,TGTGCCAGCAGTGAAGAGGAGGAGCAGTACTTC,CASSEEEEQYF
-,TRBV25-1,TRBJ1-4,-,TGTGCCAGCAGTGAATTTTTGGGGGGTGATGAAAAACTGTTTTTT,CASSEFLGGDEKLFF